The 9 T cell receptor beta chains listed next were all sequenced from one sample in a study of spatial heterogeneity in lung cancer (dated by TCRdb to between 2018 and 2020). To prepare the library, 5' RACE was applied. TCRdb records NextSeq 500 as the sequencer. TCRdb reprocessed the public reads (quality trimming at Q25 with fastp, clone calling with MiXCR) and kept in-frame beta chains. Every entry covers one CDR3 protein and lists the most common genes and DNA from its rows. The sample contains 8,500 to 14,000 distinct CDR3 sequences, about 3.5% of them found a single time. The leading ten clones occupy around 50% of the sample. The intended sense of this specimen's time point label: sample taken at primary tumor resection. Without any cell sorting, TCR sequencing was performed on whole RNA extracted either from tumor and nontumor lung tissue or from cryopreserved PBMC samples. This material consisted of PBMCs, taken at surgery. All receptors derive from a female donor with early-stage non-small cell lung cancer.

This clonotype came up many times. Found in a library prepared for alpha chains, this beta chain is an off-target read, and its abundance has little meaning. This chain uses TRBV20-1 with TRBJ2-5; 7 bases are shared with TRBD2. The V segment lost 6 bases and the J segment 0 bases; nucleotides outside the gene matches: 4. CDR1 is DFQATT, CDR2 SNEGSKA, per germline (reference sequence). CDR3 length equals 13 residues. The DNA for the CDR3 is TGCAGTGCCGCAGCGGGAAACCAAGAGACCCAGTACTTC. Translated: CSAAAGNQETQYF.

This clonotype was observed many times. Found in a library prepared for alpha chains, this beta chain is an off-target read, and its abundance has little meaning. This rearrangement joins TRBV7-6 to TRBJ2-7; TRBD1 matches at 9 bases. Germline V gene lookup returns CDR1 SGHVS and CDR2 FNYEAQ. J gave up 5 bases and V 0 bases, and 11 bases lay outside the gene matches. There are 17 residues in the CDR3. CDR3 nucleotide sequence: TGTGCCAGCAGCTTAGCTCCCCCACAGGGGGCTATGGACGAGCAGTACTTC. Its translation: CASSLAPPQGAMDEQYF.

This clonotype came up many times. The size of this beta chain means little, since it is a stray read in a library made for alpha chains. CDR3 sequence: CASRGQPGGETQYF. The CDR3 DNA reads as TGTGCCAGCCGCGGACAGCCAGGTGGAGAGACCCAGTACTTC. The chain employs TRBV6-5 and TRBJ2-5, with D tentatively TRBD1 (6 bases). This CDR3 contains 14 residues. The V gene lost 8 bases and the J gene lost 4 bases, with 17 bases spanning the gap. The germline V gene encodes CDR1 MNHEY and CDR2 SVGAGI.

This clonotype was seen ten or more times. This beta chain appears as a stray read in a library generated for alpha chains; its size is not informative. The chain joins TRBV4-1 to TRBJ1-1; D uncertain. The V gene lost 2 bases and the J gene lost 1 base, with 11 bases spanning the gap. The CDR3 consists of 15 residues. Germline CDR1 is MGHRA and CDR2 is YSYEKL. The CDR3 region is CASSQRSEENTEAFF. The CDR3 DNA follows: TGCGCCAGCAGCCAAAGATCGGAGGAGAACACTGAAGCTTTCTTT.

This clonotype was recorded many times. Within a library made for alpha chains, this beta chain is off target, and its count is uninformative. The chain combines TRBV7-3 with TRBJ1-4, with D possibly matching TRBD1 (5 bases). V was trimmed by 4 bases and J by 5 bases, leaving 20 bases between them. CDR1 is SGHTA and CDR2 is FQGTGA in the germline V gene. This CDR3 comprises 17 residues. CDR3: CASSCPPPGPENEKLFF. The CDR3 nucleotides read TGTGCCAGCAGCTGTCCCCCTCCGGGACCCGAAAATGAAAAACTGTTTTTT.

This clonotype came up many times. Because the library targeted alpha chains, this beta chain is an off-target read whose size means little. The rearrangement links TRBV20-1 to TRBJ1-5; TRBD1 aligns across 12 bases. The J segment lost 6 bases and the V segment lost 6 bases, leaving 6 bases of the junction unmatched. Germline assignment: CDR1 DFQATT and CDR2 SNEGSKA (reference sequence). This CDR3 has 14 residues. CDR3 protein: CSAPGQGAGQPQHF. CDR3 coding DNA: TGCAGTGCACCGGGACAGGGGGCCGGTCAGCCCCAGCATTTT.

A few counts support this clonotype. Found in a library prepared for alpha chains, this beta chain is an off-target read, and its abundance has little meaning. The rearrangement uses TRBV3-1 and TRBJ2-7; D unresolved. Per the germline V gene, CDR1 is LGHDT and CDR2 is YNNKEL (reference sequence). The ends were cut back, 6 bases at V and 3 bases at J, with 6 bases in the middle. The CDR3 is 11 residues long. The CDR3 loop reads CASSDNYEQYF. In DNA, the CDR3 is TGTGCCAGCAGTGACAACTACGAGCAGTACTTC.

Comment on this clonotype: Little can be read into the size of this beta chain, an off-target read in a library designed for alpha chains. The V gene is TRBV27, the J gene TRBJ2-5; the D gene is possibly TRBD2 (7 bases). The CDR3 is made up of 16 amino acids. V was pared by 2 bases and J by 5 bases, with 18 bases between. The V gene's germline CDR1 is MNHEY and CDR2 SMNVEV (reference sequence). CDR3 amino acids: CASSLRWGGLHETQYF. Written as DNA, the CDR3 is TGTGCCAGCAGTTTACGGTGGGGGGGCCTCCACGAGACCCAGTACTTC.

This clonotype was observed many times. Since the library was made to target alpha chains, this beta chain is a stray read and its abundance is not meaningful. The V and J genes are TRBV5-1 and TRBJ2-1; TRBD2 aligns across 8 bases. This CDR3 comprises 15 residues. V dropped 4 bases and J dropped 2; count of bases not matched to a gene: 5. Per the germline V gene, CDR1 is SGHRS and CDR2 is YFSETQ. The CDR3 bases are TGCGCCAGCAGCAAAGCGGGAGAGGCCTACAATGAGCAGTTCTTC. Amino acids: CASSKAGEAYNEQFF.